The rows below give T cell receptor beta chains drawn from one sample of a study of cytomegalovirus exposure and HLA in healthy donors. Method: immunoSEQ multiplex PCR; TCRdb's copy keeps in-frame clones and lacks some. The sample includes fewer than 110,000 clones, roughly 80% of them seen just once. Input material: PBMCs. These TCRs come from a man aged 25 to 40 in good health and CMV-seronegative. The CDR3 runs from the conserved cysteine through the conserved F or W. The D gene is left open where the match is weak. Clone size is not always given. Where it is, it says once, few, many or a class for expanded clones.

CDR3aa: CASSFGGGSYEQYF; CDR3nt: TGTGCCAGCAGCTTCGGGGGGGGGTCCTACGAGCAGTACTTC; d_gene: TRBD2; abundance: -; j_gene: TRBJ2-7; v_gene: TRBV9
CDR3aa: CASSSRQGYGYTF; CDR3nt: TGCGCCAGCAGCTCACGTCAGGGATATGGCTACACCTTC; d_gene: -; abundance: once; j_gene: TRBJ1-2; v_gene: TRBV5-1
CDR3aa: CASSSLAGGSTDTQYF; CDR3nt: TGCGCCAGCAGCTCCCTAGCGGGGGGGAGCACAGATACGCAGTATTTT; d_gene: TRBD2; abundance: -; j_gene: TRBJ2-3; v_gene: TRBV5-1
CDR3aa: CASSPAGGSTDTQYF; CDR3nt: TGTGCCAGCAGCCCGGCGGGCGGGAGTACAGATACGCAGTATTTT; d_gene: TRBD2; abundance: -; j_gene: TRBJ2-3; v_gene: TRBV5-6
CDR3aa: CASSGGRDRAALALYEQYF; CDR3nt: TGCGCCAGCAGCGGCGGCCGGGACAGGGCTGCTTTGGCACTCTACGAGCAGTACTTC; d_gene: TRBD1; abundance: -; j_gene: TRBJ2-7; v_gene: TRBV5-1
CDR3aa: CASSLGQGGAFF; CDR3nt: TGTGCCAGCAGCTTAGGACAGGGGGGCGCTTTCTTT; d_gene: TRBD1; abundance: -; j_gene: TRBJ1-1; v_gene: TRBV13
CDR3aa: CASSLQQGALGGYTF; CDR3nt: TGCGCCAGCAGCCTCCAACAGGGGGCCCTGGGTGGCTACACCTTC; d_gene: TRBD1; abundance: -; j_gene: TRBJ1-2; v_gene: TRBV5-1
CDR3aa: CASRGRDLTYNEQFF; CDR3nt: TGTGCCAGCAGGGGGCGGGACTTGACCTACAATGAGCAGTTCTTC; d_gene: -; abundance: few; j_gene: TRBJ2-1; v_gene: TRBV2
CDR3aa: CASSYGVGDGYTF; CDR3nt: TGTGCCAGCAGTTATGGGGTAGGGGATGGCTACACCTTC; d_gene: -; abundance: -; j_gene: TRBJ1-2; v_gene: TRBV6-5
CDR3aa: CASSNWGGDTEAFF; CDR3nt: TGCGCCAGCAGCAACTGGGGGGGAGACACTGAAGCTTTCTTT; d_gene: -; abundance: -; j_gene: TRBJ1-1; v_gene: TRBV5-1
CDR3aa: CASSPTGQILGPQHF; CDR3nt: TGTGCCAGCAGCCCGACGGGACAGATCCTGGGGCCCCAGCATTTT; d_gene: TRBD1; abundance: -; j_gene: TRBJ1-5; v_gene: TRBV7-2
CDR3aa: CASTILAGSFYEQYF; CDR3nt: TGTGCCAGCACGATATTAGCTGGTTCATTCTACGAGCAGTACTTC; d_gene: -; abundance: -; j_gene: TRBJ2-7; v_gene: TRBV7-3
CDR3aa: CASSQGKLVSYNEQFF; CDR3nt: TGCGCCAGCAGCCAAGGCAAACTAGTGTCCTACAATGAGCAGTTCTTC; d_gene: -; abundance: -; j_gene: TRBJ2-1; v_gene: TRBV4-1
CDR3aa: CASRETGRSYEQYF; CDR3nt: TGTGCCAGCAGGGAAACAGGGCGCTCCTACGAGCAGTACTTC; d_gene: -; abundance: -; j_gene: TRBJ2-7; v_gene: TRBV6-1
CDR3aa: CASSLAARGLNTEAFF; CDR3nt: TGTGCCAGCAGCTTAGCAGCCAGGGGTTTAAACACTGAAGCTTTCTTT; d_gene: -; abundance: -; j_gene: TRBJ1-1; v_gene: TRBV7-6
CDR3aa: CASSLGHHSNQPQHF; CDR3nt: TGTGCCAGCAGCCTAGGACACCATAGCAATCAGCCCCAGCATTTT; d_gene: -; abundance: -; j_gene: TRBJ1-5; v_gene: TRBV7-6
CDR3aa: CAISDRGQYEQYF; CDR3nt: TGTGCCATCAGTGATCGGGGTCAATACGAGCAGTACTTC; d_gene: -; abundance: -; j_gene: TRBJ2-7; v_gene: TRBV10-3
CDR3aa: CASSPNRENTEAFF; CDR3nt: TGTGCCAGCTCACCCAACAGGGAGAACACTGAAGCTTTCTTT; d_gene: -; abundance: -; j_gene: TRBJ1-1; v_gene: TRBV18
CDR3aa: CASSGGGPSNQPQHF; CDR3nt: TGTGCCAGCAGCGGGGGGGGGCCTAGCAATCAGCCCCAGCATTTT; d_gene: -; abundance: -; j_gene: TRBJ1-5; v_gene: TRBV9
CDR3aa: CASSLGSGTGGHEQYF; CDR3nt: TGTGCCAGCAGCTTAGGCTCCGGGACAGGGGGACACGAGCAGTACTTC; d_gene: TRBD1; abundance: -; j_gene: TRBJ2-7; v_gene: TRBV7-6
CDR3aa: CASSFRDSHTEAFF; CDR3nt: TGTGCCAGCAGCTTCCGGGACAGTCACACTGAAGCTTTCTTT; d_gene: TRBD1; abundance: -; j_gene: TRBJ1-1; v_gene: TRBV9
CDR3aa: CASSLLAASYEQYF; CDR3nt: TGTGCCAGCAGCTTATTGGCGGCCTCCTACGAGCAGTACTTC; d_gene: -; abundance: once; j_gene: TRBJ2-7; v_gene: TRBV7-9
CDR3aa: CASSRSYEQYF; CDR3nt: TGTGCCAGCAGCCGCTCCTACGAGCAGTACTTC; d_gene: -; abundance: -; j_gene: TRBJ2-7; v_gene: TRBV7-2
CDR3aa: CTSSEGGASTDTQYF; CDR3nt: TGTACCAGCAGTGAGGGTGGGGCGAGCACAGATACGCAGTATTTT; d_gene: -; abundance: -; j_gene: TRBJ2-3; v_gene: TRBV6-4
CDR3aa: CASSFGGDTQYF; CDR3nt: TGTGCCAGCAGCTTTGGAGGAGATACGCAGTATTTT; d_gene: -; abundance: -; j_gene: TRBJ2-3; v_gene: TRBV7-2
CDR3aa: CASSRTQGASYNEQFF; CDR3nt: TGCGCCAGCAGCCGTACACAGGGGGCCTCCTACAATGAGCAGTTCTTC; d_gene: TRBD1; abundance: -; j_gene: TRBJ2-1; v_gene: TRBV4-1
CDR3aa: CASSESMRARPGNTIYF; CDR3nt: TGCGCCAGCAGTGAGTCGATGAGGGCTAGGCCTGGAAACACCATATATTTT; d_gene: -; abundance: -; j_gene: TRBJ1-3; v_gene: TRBV10-2
CDR3aa: CASSLDRDREYF; CDR3nt: TGTGCCAGCAGCTTAGATCGGGACAGAGAGTACTTC; d_gene: TRBD1; abundance: -; j_gene: TRBJ2-7; v_gene: TRBV11-2
CDR3aa: CASSYGGGVRNEQFF; CDR3nt: TGTGCCAGCAGTTACGGAGGGGGGGTACGCAATGAGCAGTTCTTC; d_gene: -; abundance: few; j_gene: TRBJ2-1; v_gene: TRBV6-5
CDR3aa: CASSLQGPYEQYF; CDR3nt: TGTGCCAGCAGCCTACAGGGACCCTACGAGCAGTACTTC; d_gene: -; abundance: few; j_gene: TRBJ2-7; v_gene: TRBV28
CDR3aa: CATMGSGNRTEAFF; CDR3nt: TGTGCCACCATGGGGTCCGGGAACCGCACTGAAGCTTTCTTT; d_gene: -; abundance: -; j_gene: TRBJ1-1; v_gene: TRBV9
CDR3aa: CAISGRMNTEAFF; CDR3nt: TGTGCCATCAGTGGGCGGATGAACACTGAAGCTTTCTTT; d_gene: -; abundance: -; j_gene: TRBJ1-1; v_gene: TRBV10-3
CDR3aa: CASSKARVTNEKLFF; CDR3nt: TGTGCCAGCAGCAAAGCGCGGGTAACTAATGAAAAACTGTTTTTT; d_gene: -; abundance: -; j_gene: TRBJ1-4; v_gene: TRBV21-1
CDR3aa: CASSLGRGDRHEKLFF; CDR3nt: TGTGCCAGCAGCTTGGGGCGGGGCGATCGGCATGAAAAACTGTTTTTT; d_gene: -; abundance: once; j_gene: TRBJ1-4; v_gene: TRBV5-4
CDR3aa: CAWSVRQGWTRSGSPLHF; CDR3nt: TGTGCCTGGAGTGTAAGACAGGGGTGGACTCGATCAGGTTCACCCCTCCACTTT; d_gene: TRBD1; abundance: -; j_gene: TRBJ1-6; v_gene: TRBV30
CDR3aa: CASSTGGQPQHF; CDR3nt: TGTGCCAGCAGTACCGGGGGTCAGCCCCAGCATTTT; d_gene: -; abundance: few; j_gene: TRBJ1-5; v_gene: TRBV6-5
CDR3aa: CASSPAPYDSGYTF; CDR3nt: TGTGCCAGCAGTCCTGCCCCATACGATAGTGGCTACACCTTC; d_gene: -; abundance: -; j_gene: TRBJ1-2; v_gene: TRBV6-5
CDR3aa: CASSPWKREGRYNEQFF; CDR3nt: TGTGCCAGCAGCCCCTGGAAGCGGGAGGGCCGATACAATGAGCAGTTCTTC; d_gene: TRBD2; abundance: -; j_gene: TRBJ2-1; v_gene: TRBV14
CDR3aa: CASSLLTSGMRNEQFF; CDR3nt: TGTGCCAGTAGTCTCTTGACTAGCGGGATGAGGAATGAGCAGTTCTTC; d_gene: TRBD2; abundance: -; j_gene: TRBJ2-1; v_gene: TRBV19
CDR3aa: CASQAGANTGELFF; CDR3nt: TGTGCCTCCCAAGCGGGCGCGAACACCGGGGAGCTGTTTTTT; d_gene: -; abundance: -; j_gene: TRBJ2-2; v_gene: TRBV30
CDR3aa: CASSPQGAPYEQYF; CDR3nt: TGTGCTAGCAGCCCACAGGGGGCCCCCTACGAGCAGTACTTC; d_gene: TRBD1; abundance: -; j_gene: TRBJ2-7; v_gene: TRBV7-7
CDR3aa: CASSRTGTTEQYF; CDR3nt: TGTGCCAGCAGCCGTACCGGGACTACCGAGCAGTACTTC; d_gene: TRBD2; abundance: -; j_gene: TRBJ2-7; v_gene: TRBV7-9
CDR3aa: CASSPEGAENEKLFF; CDR3nt: TGTGCCAGCAGCCCGGAGGGGGCGGAAAATGAAAAACTGTTTTTT; d_gene: TRBD1; abundance: -; j_gene: TRBJ1-4; v_gene: TRBV9
CDR3aa: CASSLMEAKNIQYF; CDR3nt: TGTGCCAGCAGCCTCATGGAGGCCAAAAACATTCAGTACTTC; d_gene: -; abundance: -; j_gene: TRBJ2-4; v_gene: TRBV11-2
CDR3aa: CASSSIRTGVTDTQYF; CDR3nt: TGTGCCAGCAGCTCAATTAGGACAGGGGTGACAGATACGCAGTATTTT; d_gene: TRBD1; abundance: -; j_gene: TRBJ2-3; v_gene: TRBV7-8
CDR3aa: CASRTSGETQYF; CDR3nt: TGCGCCAGCCGGACTAGCGGAGAGACCCAGTACTTC; d_gene: TRBD2; abundance: -; j_gene: TRBJ2-5; v_gene: TRBV5-1
CDR3aa: CASMGAGGVGSEQFF; CDR3nt: TGTGCCAGCATGGGGGCGGGAGGGGTAGGTAGTGAGCAGTTCTTC; d_gene: TRBD2; abundance: few; j_gene: TRBJ2-1; v_gene: TRBV9
CDR3aa: CATSDRGGVDTQYF; CDR3nt: TGTGCCACCTCTGACAGGGGGGGCGTGGATACGCAGTATTTT; d_gene: TRBD1; abundance: -; j_gene: TRBJ2-3; v_gene: TRBV6-5
CDR3aa: CASSKVMSGSLYEQYF; CDR3nt: TGTGCCAGCAGCAAAGTGATGAGCGGGAGCCTCTACGAGCAGTACTTC; d_gene: TRBD2; abundance: -; j_gene: TRBJ2-7; v_gene: TRBV9
CDR3aa: CASSPGQGFYEQYF; CDR3nt: TGTGCCAGCAGTCCGGGACAGGGGTTTTACGAGCAGTACTTC; d_gene: TRBD1; abundance: -; j_gene: TRBJ2-7; v_gene: TRBV6-4
CDR3aa: CASRYNTGSAEAFF; CDR3nt: TGTGCCAGCAGATATAATACAGGGTCGGCTGAAGCTTTCTTT; d_gene: -; abundance: -; j_gene: TRBJ1-1; v_gene: TRBV27
CDR3aa: CASGFRTGGDTEAFF; CDR3nt: TGTGCTAGTGGTTTCCGAACGGGGGGGGACACTGAAGCTTTCTTT; d_gene: -; abundance: -; j_gene: TRBJ1-1; v_gene: TRBV12-5
CDR3aa: CASSSTGTNHEQFF; CDR3nt: TGTGCCAGCAGCTCGACCGGGACTAATCATGAGCAGTTCTTC; d_gene: TRBD2; abundance: -; j_gene: TRBJ2-1; v_gene: TRBV13
CDR3aa: CASGLVPSEAFF; CDR3nt: TGTGCTAGTGGTTTGGTTCCGTCTGAAGCTTTCTTT; d_gene: -; abundance: -; j_gene: TRBJ1-1; v_gene: TRBV12-5
CDR3aa: CASSLELAGGLSKNIQYF; CDR3nt: TGTGCCAGCAGCTTAGAACTAGCGGGGGGGCTTTCCAAAAACATTCAGTACTTC; d_gene: TRBD2; abundance: -; j_gene: TRBJ2-4; v_gene: TRBV7-2
CDR3aa: CSVVPGLQYNEQFF; CDR3nt: TGCAGCGTCGTCCCGGGACTCCAGTACAATGAGCAGTTCTTC; d_gene: -; abundance: -; j_gene: TRBJ2-1; v_gene: TRBV29-1